The 13 T cell receptor beta chains reported below all come from one sample, sequenced in a study of cytomegalovirus exposure and HLA in healthy donors. Primers included in the PCR were 60 Vbeta and 13 Jbeta primers. The table came from immunoSEQ multiplex PCR; TCRdb's copy has only in-frame clones and leaves some out. The sample includes more than 100,000 clones, around 67% of them seen just once. Input material: PBMCs. These receptors all come from a woman between 45 and 65 years old in good health and CMV-seronegative.

The chain joins TRBV7-9 to TRBJ1-1, with D hard to call. V shed 5 bases and J shed 5 bases, with 12 bases lying between them. CDR3 length: 13 amino acids. Germline-derived CDR1 and CDR2 are SEHNR and FQNEAQ (reference sequence). The CDR3 DNA sequence: TGTGCCAGCAGCATAACGAGTGTGACTGAAGCTTTCTTT. This sequence encodes CASSITSVTEAFF.

V and J are TRBV7-2 and TRBJ1-1, with TRBD1 matching over 8 bases. Per germline, CDR1 SGHTA and CDR2 FQGNSA. CDR3 length: 16 residues. The V segment lost 6 bases and the J segment 0 bases; nucleotides outside the gene matches: 9. This chain's CDR3 is CASSLLQGGLNTEAFF. CDR3 in DNA: TGTGCCAGCAGTCTATTACAGGGGGGACTGAACACTGAAGCTTTCTTT.

For the CDR3, the DNA is TGCGCCAGCAGCTTGGATGGGGCTAGCGTTAACTACGAGCAGTACTTC. It codes for CASSLDGASVNYEQYF. The gene calls are TRBV5-1 and TRBJ2-7, with D possibly being TRBD2 (6 bases). V was shortened by 0 bases and J by 3 bases, with 16 bases between the two germline ends. CDR1 SGHRS and CDR2 YFSETQ come from the germline V gene. The CDR3 is made up of 16 amino acids.

This chain joins TRBV11-3 and TRBJ2-7, with a tentative D call TRBD2 (7 bases). V gave up 4 bases and J gave up 0 bases, with 16 bases separating them. Germline CDR1 reads SGHNT; CDR2 reads YENEEA. The CDR3 has 16 residues. CDR3 loop: CASSSRGGANSYEQYF. The CDR3 DNA follows: TGTGCCAGCAGCTCGAGGGGGGGGGCAAACTCCTACGAGCAGTACTTC. Filled out from reference TRBV11-3 and TRBJ2-7, the complete variable domain reads EAGVVQSPRYKIIEKKQPVAFWCNPISGHNTLYWYLQNLGQGPELLIRYENEEAVDDSQLPKDRFSAERLKGVDSTLKIQPAELGDSAVYLCASSSRGGANSYEQYFGPGTRLTVT.

This clone has just one count. This sequence joins TRBV5-1 and TRBJ2-1, with D tentatively TRBD2 (5 bases). The CDR3 runs to 12 residues. The V end lost 0 bases, the J end lost 8 bases, and 6 bases lay between the germline ends. Germline V gives CDR1 SGHRS, CDR2 YFSETQ. CDR3 loop: CASSLGEYEQFF. The DNA for the CDR3 is TGCGCCAGCAGCTTGGGGGAGTATGAGCAGTTCTTC. Looking up the rest from reference TRBV5-1 and TRBJ2-1 gives the full variable domain: KAGVTQTPRYLIKTRGQQVTLSCSPISGHRSVSWYQQTPGQGLQFLFEYFSETQRNKGNFPGRFSGRQFSNSRSEMNVSTLELGDSALYLCASSLGEYEQFFGPGTRLTVL.

The CDR3 DNA follows: TGCGCCAGCACCGCGGACAGAGGATCTAATGAAAAACTGTTTTTT. Protein sequence: CASTADRGSNEKLFF. The chain carries TRBV5-1 and TRBJ1-4, with D perhaps TRBD1 (6 bases). Germline lookup yields CDR1 SGHRS and CDR2 YFSETQ. V lost 6 bases and J 3 bases, leaving 15 bases between the germline ends. The CDR3 runs to 15 residues.

To note about this clone: Mismatch with germline at one junction end may stem from a read error. The chain has TRBV27 and TRBJ2-1, with 9 bases that match TRBD1. Germline assignment: CDR1 MNHEY and CDR2 SMNVEV (reference sequence). CDR3 length: 15 residues. As DNA, the CDR3 is TGTGCCAACAGTTTGGGACAGGGATTGTACAATGAGCAGTTCTTC. Protein: CANSLGQGLYNEQFF.

V and J are TRBV11-2 and TRBJ1-5; TRBD1 might be the D (5 bases). The CDR3 consists of 17 residues. The ends were cut back, 4 bases at V and 0 bases at J, with 16 bases in the middle. CDR1 is SGHAT, CDR2 FQNNGV, per germline. The CDR3 sequence: CASSSVRGTDSNQPQHF. The CDR3 DNA reads TGTGCCAGCAGCTCGGTACGCGGGACGGATAGCAATCAGCCCCAGCATTTT. Based on the CDR3 plus reference TRBV11-2 and TRBJ1-5, the full variable domain is EAGVAQSPRYKIIEKRQSVAFWCNPISGHATLYWYQQILGQGPKLLIQFQNNGVVDDSQLPKDRFSAERLKGVDSTLKIQPAKLEDSAVYLCASSSVRGTDSNQPQHFGDGTRLSIL.

The rearrangement joins TRBV19 to TRBJ2-4; 12 bases fit TRBD2. Trimming at V came to 10 bases and at J to 9 bases, leaving 10 bases not matched to a gene. The CDR3 extends over 14 amino acids. The germline V gene encodes CDR1 LNHDA and CDR2 SQIVND (reference sequence). DNA for the CDR3: TGTGCCACCAGGACTAGCGGGATTGGAACCATTCAGTACTTC. It encodes CATRTSGIGTIQYF.

This clone is labeled medium-sized. This rearrangement joins TRBV21-1 to TRBJ2-6; the table's D gene call, TRBD1, was not cross checked with the DNA. TRBV21-1 is designated a pseudogene. CDR3 length: 17 amino acids. The CDR3 DNA sequence: TGTGCCAGCATGGACAGGGCTTCAATCTCTGGGGCCAACGTCCTGACTTTC. It encodes CASMDRASISGANVLTF.

This clone showed up just once. The V call is TRBV5-8, the J call TRBJ1-3, with D uncertain. The CDR3 runs to 16 residues. V lost 0 bases and J 0 bases, leaving 10 bases between the germline ends. Germline V CDR1 and CDR2: SGHTS, YDEGEE. The CDR3 DNA reads TGTGCCAGCAGCTTGGTAACAGCTTACTCTGGAAACACCATATATTTT. This sequence encodes CASSLVTAYSGNTIYF.

J is TRBJ2-5 and V is TRBV30; TRBD1 matches at 8 bases. Germline V CDR1 and CDR2: GTSNPN, SVGIG (reference sequence). CDR3 length: 12 amino acids. V was clipped by 5 bases and J by 7 bases; unmatched bases: 6. The CDR3: CAWGTGARTQYF. Here the CDR3 DNA reads TGTGCCTGGGGGACAGGAGCAAGGACCCAGTACTTC.

The chain combines TRBV25-1 with TRBJ2-1, with D possibly TRBD2 on 5 matching bases. The CDR3 has 14 amino acids. V lost 4 bases, J lost 5 bases, and 12 bases lay in between. Germline V CDR1 and CDR2: MGHDK, SYGVNS. The CDR3 is CASSGSGFDNEQFF. For the CDR3, the DNA is TGTGCCAGCAGTGGAAGCGGTTTCGACAATGAGCAGTTCTTC.